Listed here are 8 T cell receptor beta chains from one sample, sequenced in a study of OX40 agonist ivuxolimab in advanced cancers. Assay used: immunoSEQ multiplex PCR; TCRdb lists only in-frame clones, some missing. Seen here are 56,000 or so clones, about four fifths observed once, and the top ten hold 4% to 5%. The sequences come from CD4+ or CD8+ T cells sorted from blood, collected in a trial of the OX40 agonist ivuxolimab. These receptor sequences come from an adult with an advanced solid tumor such as melanoma, head and neck, liver or kidney cancer.

This sequence joins TRBV7-6 and TRBJ1-4; D is unclear. CDR1 and CDR2 (germline): SGHVS, FNYEAQ. Trimming pared 5 bases from V and 5 bases from J, leaving 9 bases between. The CDR3 extends over 13 amino acids. Here the CDR3 DNA reads TGTGCCAGCAGCCGGGTCGGGAATGAAAAACTGTTTTTT. Its translation: CASSRVGNEKLFF.

The CDR3: CASSLAGLDTDTQYF. In DNA form, the CDR3 reads TGTGCCAGCAGCTTAGCAGGGCTCGACACAGATACGCAGTATTTT. The rearrangement links TRBV7-2 to TRBJ2-3, with D unresolved. The CDR3 is 15 residues long. CDR1 SGHTA and CDR2 FQGNSA come from the germline V gene. Trimming cost V 0 bases and J 2 bases, with 9 bases left between them. Together with reference TRBV7-2 and TRBJ2-3, the CDR3 gives the full variable domain: GAGVSQSPSNKVTEKGKDVELRCDPISGHTALYWYRQSLGQGLEFLIYFQGNSAPDKSGLPSDRFSAERTGGSVSTLTIQRTQQEDSAVYLCASSLAGLDTDTQYFGPGTRLTVL.

The V and J genes are TRBV7-3 and TRBJ2-2; the D gene is possibly TRBD1 (6 bases). V was cut by 2 bases and J by 0 bases, with 10 bases left in between. CDR1 and CDR2 from the germline V gene are SGHTA and FQGTGA. There are 16 residues in the CDR3. The CDR3 coding sequence is TGTGCCAGCAGCTTATTGGGACACGCGAACACCGGGGAGCTGTTTTTT. Translation: CASSLLGHANTGELFF. Using reference TRBV7-3 and TRBJ2-2 for the parts outside the CDR3, the full variable domain is GAGVSQTPSNKVTEKGKYVELRCDPISGHTALYWYRQSLGQGPEFLIYFQGTGAADDSGLPNDRFFAVRPEGSVSTLKIQRTERGDSAVYLCASSLLGHANTGELFFGEGSRLTVL.

CDR3 nucleotide sequence: TGCGCCAGCAGTGAAACGGCGACGGGGAAACTGTTTTTT. This translates into CASSETATGKLFF. This sequence joins TRBV10-1 and TRBJ1-4; D gene unclear. Looked up from germline, CDR1 is WNHNN and CDR2 is SYGVQD (reference sequence). V was shortened by 3 bases and J by 11 bases, with 13 bases between the two germline ends. The CDR3 is 13 amino acids.

This clone was recorded a few times. The V call is TRBV6-1, the J call TRBJ1-2; D gene ambiguous. Germline assignment: CDR1 MNHNS and CDR2 SASEGT. V was trimmed by 1 base and J by 7 bases, leaving 4 bases between them. The CDR3 covers 11 residues. CDR3 amino acids: CASSEEGGYTF. CDR3 nucleotides: TGTGCCAGCAGTGAAGAGGGTGGCTACACCTTC.

The chain employs TRBV29-1 and TRBJ1-1; no clear D gene. This CDR3 is 12 amino acids long. V lost 2 bases, J lost 6 bases, and 10 bases lay in between. Germline values: CDR1 SQVTM, CDR2 ANQGSEA. Here the CDR3 reads CSVEPGRAEAFF. CDR3 DNA sequence: TGCAGCGTTGAACCCGGACGCGCTGAAGCTTTCTTT.

The chain employs TRBV11-2 and TRBJ1-2; weak D call: TRBD1 (6 bases). The CDR3 spans 14 residues. Germline V gives CDR1 SGHAT, CDR2 FQNNGV. V was clipped by 6 bases and J by 8 bases, with 19 bases between them. The CDR3 loop is CASRPPNRAGGYTF. The CDR3, as DNA: TGTGCCAGCAGGCCACCCAACAGGGCAGGGGGCTACACCTTC.

The V call is TRBV9, the J call TRBJ2-2, with D tentatively TRBD2 (7 bases). The CDR3 loop spans 15 amino acids. Germline V gives CDR1 SGDLS, CDR2 YYNGEE. Trimming left V 2 bases short and J 5 bases short, with 13 bases between. The CDR3 protein is CASSVGGAGTGELFF. The CDR3 region has the DNA TGTGCCAGCAGCGTTGGGGGGGCTGGAACCGGGGAGCTGTTTTTT. Full variable domain (outside the CDR3, taken from reference TRBV9 and TRBJ2-2): DSGVTQTPKHLITATGQRVTLRCSPRSGDLSVYWYQQSLDQGLQFLIQYYNGEERAKGNILERFSAQQFPDLHSELNLSSLELGDSALYFCASSVGGAGTGELFFGEGSRLTVL.